These 6 T cell receptor beta chains share one sample of origin, sequenced in a study of CXCR3-negative and CXCR3-positive naive CD8 T cells. Notes on the study in general: Comparison of naive cells showed more hydrophobic TRB CDR3s in CXCR3-positive than in CXCR3-negative naive cells.

The TRB cDNA libraries were prepared by 5' RACE with UMI labels. From its re-call of the 5' RACE reads, TCRdb lists each CDR3 protein once, without DNA. In total, the table holds fewer than 65,000 distinct CDR3 sequences. What these receptors recognize is not known. Sequencing used naive CXCR3+ CD8+ T cells from blood. The subset here: CD45RO-CCR7+CD27+CD95- naive CD8+ T cells expressing CXCR3 (TNR3+). These receptors were obtained from a human donor in good health. Some clones in this sample may be carry-over from other donors' samples.

The V call is TRBV30, the J call TRBJ2-3. The germline V gene has CDR1 GTSNPN and CDR2 SVGIG (reference sequence). The CDR3 is made up of 13 amino acids. The CDR3 here is CAWSVSYGDTQYF.

The chain links TRBV13 to TRBJ2-3. The CDR3 consists of 14 residues. From germline, CDR1 is PRHDT and CDR2 FYEKMQ (reference sequence). CDR3 sequence: CASSFRTSTDTQYF. Variable domain in full (rest from reference TRBV13 and TRBJ2-3): AAGVIQSPRHLIKEKRETATLKCYPIPRHDTVYWYQQGPGQDPQFLISFYEKMQSDKGSIPDRFSAQQFSDYHSELNMSSLELGDSALYFCASSFRTSTDTQYFGPGTRLTVL.

This chain links TRBV9 with TRBJ2-1; no DNA is available, so the TRBD1 call from TCRdb remains unchecked. The CDR3 contains 14 residues. Germline V lookup: CDR1 SGDLS, CDR2 YYNGEE. The CDR3 sequence is CARDRWEYFDEQFF.

V usage is TRBV20-1 and J usage is TRBJ2-3; TCRdb's D gene call, TRBD1, goes unchecked for lack of DNA. Germline loops: CDR1 DFQATT, CDR2 SNEGSKA (reference sequence). This CDR3 region has 14 residues. Here the CDR3 reads CSADGGDRTDTQYF.

The chain uses TRBV7-8 and TRBJ2-2. CDR3 length: 13 amino acids. Germline V gene lookup returns CDR1 SGHVS and CDR2 FQNEAQ. The CDR3 region is CASSLVDGEELFF.

The rearrangement joins TRBV20-1 to TRBJ2-7; checking the TCRdb D call of TRBD1 is not possible without DNA. This CDR3 region has 12 residues. Per germline, CDR1 DFQATT and CDR2 SNEGSKA (reference sequence). The CDR3 protein is CSVEDPGQLGVF.